This T cell receptor beta chain comes out of a study of blood T cells in healthy people across ages. Only a few counts were recorded for this clonotype. The antigen is not known. The authors ran a second PCR of roughly 6 to 12 cycles using a sample-barcoded 5' primer and a J-beta primer mix. TCRdb redid the calling of the 5' RACE reads with MiXCR, one entry per CDR3 protein. The data contain over 450,000 distinct CDR3 sequences, about 25% of them singletons. CDR3 size: 12 residues. Trimming pared 8 bases from V and 0 bases from J, leaving 8 bases between. Germline V gene data show CDR1 as MNHNY and CDR2 as SVGAGI (reference sequence). Extracted total RNA amounted to at least 6 micrograms for each sample. Findings of the study overall: As naive T cell percentage varied, TCR beta diversity correlated strongly with it.

These data are also associated with another study on T cells of mothers and their children. As that report states: Mothers yielded over 9 million CDR3 reads, children some 2.9 million each. Related mother and child pairs showed slightly greater overlap (not significant) than unrelated pairs did.

The TCR was taken from a boy between 10 and 17 years old in good health. Sequencing was carried out using blood. V is TRBV6-6 and J is TRBJ2-7; no definite D call. DNA for the CDR3: TGTGCCAGCGGCATCAGCTCCTACGAGCAGTACTTC. Encoded protein: CASGISSYEQYF.